The 10 T cell receptor beta chains below were found in one sample sequenced in a study of glioma-infiltrating T cells after dendritic cell vaccination. Sequenced by immunoSEQ multiplex PCR; TCRdb stores in-frame clones only, minus some. The sample yields roughly 38,000 clones, 70% to 85% seen once. The sequenced sample was blood, obtained before dendritic cell vaccination. The receptors here all came from a human donor with glioblastoma.

The J gene is TRBJ2-3, the V gene TRBV29-1; 9 bases are a match to TRBD1. CDR1 SQVTM and CDR2 ANQGSEA come from the germline V gene. There are 13 residues in the CDR3. Trimming cost V 6 bases and J 1 base; bases outside gene matches: 2. The CDR3 sequence: CSVRQGGTDTQYF. CDR3 DNA: TGCAGCGTGAGACAGGGGGGCACAGATACGCAGTATTTT.

The CDR3 protein is CASSLERGAGEQFF. CDR3 in DNA: TGCGCCAGCAGCTTGGAGCGGGGGGCGGGTGAGCAGTTCTTC. The chain uses TRBV5-1 and TRBJ2-1; TRBD2 agrees at 9 bases. Germline CDR1 reads SGHRS; CDR2 reads YFSETQ. V was pared by 0 bases and J by 9 bases, with 4 bases of the junction left unmatched. This CDR3 is 14 amino acids long.

This chain connects TRBV4-1 to TRBJ2-7; D uncertain. The germline V gene encodes CDR1 MGHRA and CDR2 YSYEKL. Deletions cut 3 bases from V and 3 bases from J, with 12 bases between. This CDR3 spans 14 amino acids. The chain's CDR3 is CASSHPLHSYEQYF. In DNA form, the CDR3 reads TGCGCCAGCAGCCACCCCCTGCACAGCTACGAGCAGTACTTC.

The genes are TRBV9 and TRBJ1-1, with 8 bases matching TRBD1. The V gene's germline CDR1 is SGDLS and CDR2 YYNGEE. Trimming removed 4 bases from V and 4 bases from J; junction bases left unmatched: 12. This CDR3 contains 16 residues. CDR3 DNA: TGTGCCAGCAGCCCTGGGACAGGCCTCGAGGGCACTGAAGCTTTCTTT. Its protein product is CASSPGTGLEGTEAFF.

Only one count was recorded for this clone. This chain uses TRBV4-3 with TRBJ2-1; 9 bases agree with TRBD1. CDR3 length equals 15 residues. V was pared by 8 bases and J by 3 bases, with 8 bases of the junction left unmatched. Looked up from germline, CDR1 is LGHNA and CDR2 is YSLEER. DNA for the CDR3: TGCGCCAGCGCCTCCGGACAGGGGTACTACAATGAGCAGTTCTTC. It translates to CASASGQGYYNEQFF.

V usage is TRBV5-4 and J usage is TRBJ2-3; 10 bases align to TRBD2. The CDR3 runs 18 residues. Germline lookup yields CDR1 SGHNT and CDR2 YYREEE (reference sequence). The junction had 11 bases not matched to a gene; V was cut back by 4 bases and J by 0 bases. The CDR3 nucleotides are TGTGCCAGCAGCCAGCGGGTAGCGGGGGGTACTAGCACAGATACGCAGTATTTT. As protein: CASSQRVAGGTSTDTQYF.

The chain couples TRBV2 to TRBJ1-5; a possible D gene is TRBD1 (6 bases). The CDR3 loop spans 14 amino acids. V gave up 7 bases and J gave up 3 bases, with 13 bases separating them. CDR1 is SNHLY, CDR2 FYNNEI, per germline. Here the CDR3 DNA reads TGTGCCAGCAATTACAGGGCTACCAATCAGCCCCAGCATTTT. Its translation is CASNYRATNQPQHF. Together with reference TRBV2 and TRBJ1-5, the CDR3 gives the full variable domain: EPEVTQTPSHQVTQMGQEVILRCVPISNHLYFYWYRQILGQKVEFLVSFYNNEISEKSEIFDDQFSVERPDGSNFTLKIRSTKLEDSAMYFCASNYRATNQPQHFGDGTRLSIL.

This chain joins TRBV25-1 and TRBJ2-7; D gene ambiguous. The CDR3 spans 12 residues. CDR1 and CDR2 (germline): MGHDK, SYGVNS. Trimming cost V 5 bases and J 6 bases, with 11 bases left between them. The CDR3 protein is CASSRGLGEQYF. The DNA for the CDR3 is TGTGCCAGCAGTCGAGGTCTCGGCGAGCAGTACTTC.

The CDR3 DNA sequence: TGTGCCAGTAGAATGGGACAGCACTTCACTGAAGCTTTCTTT. It is translated as CASRMGQHFTEAFF. This rearrangement joins TRBV19 to TRBJ1-1, with 7 nucleotides matching TRBD1. Germline CDR1 reads LNHDA; CDR2 reads SQIVND (reference sequence). V lost 6 bases and J lost 4; bases outside the gene matches: 8. This CDR3 contains 14 residues.

This clone appeared a few times. V gene TRBV5-6 combines with J gene TRBJ1-6, with D maybe TRBD1 (5 bases). Germline V gene sequence: CDR1 SGHDT, CDR2 YYEEEE. The CDR3 has 16 amino acids. The germline V and J ends were trimmed by 2 bases and 5 bases, with 14 bases remaining between them. CDR3 region: CASSLSWGVDNSPLHF. Written as DNA, the CDR3 is TGTGCCAGCAGCTTATCATGGGGCGTGGATAATTCACCCCTCCACTTT.